One and the same sample provided the 10 T cell receptor beta chains below, sequenced in a study of T cells in tuberculosis. The time point here: new active TB diagnosis, blood taken before or within 7 days of starting treatment. Only in-frame clones appear in the TCRdb table, and some are missing; sequencing was by immunoSEQ multiplex PCR. Here the sample spans tens of thousands of clones, over 75% being singletons. Sample: PBMCs, taken at tuberculosis diagnosis. The receptors derive from an adult with tuberculosis.

V is TRBV9 and J is TRBJ2-1; tentative D call: TRBD2 (5 bases). The CDR3 loop spans 18 amino acids. Germline V gene sequence: CDR1 SGDLS, CDR2 YYNGEE. V was cut by 6 bases and J by 1 base, with 23 bases left in between. DNA for the CDR3: TGTGCCAGCACCTACGAAGTACTACTGGACTGGTCCTACAATGAGCAGTTCTTC. It translates to CASTYEVLLDWSYNEQFF.

V is TRBV7-2 and J is TRBJ2-7; a possible D gene is TRBD2 (6 bases). This CDR3 spans 16 amino acids. Germline lookup yields CDR1 SGHTA and CDR2 FQGNSA. The V and J ends lost 1 base and 0 bases respectively, with 13 bases between them. CDR3 nucleotides: TGTGCCAGCAGCTTAGTCGGGGGATCTACCTCCTACGAGCAGTACTTC. Its protein product is CASSLVGGSTSYEQYF.

J is TRBJ1-1 and V is TRBV18, with D possibly matching TRBD1 (5 bases). CDR3 length: 14 amino acids. CDR1 KGHSH and CDR2 LQKENI come from the germline V gene. Trimming took 3 bases from V and 1 from J, leaving 9 bases between them. CDR3 amino acids: CASSPSTANTEAFF. The DNA of the CDR3 is TGTGCCAGCTCACCCTCGACAGCGAACACTGAAGCTTTCTTT.

The chain is built from TRBV29-1 and TRBJ1-1; D is undetermined. The CDR3 runs 13 residues. CDR1 SQVTM and CDR2 ANQGSEA come from the germline V gene. V dropped 7 bases and J dropped 1 base, with 13 bases sitting between them. The CDR3 reads CSATGRGNTEAFF. In nucleotides, the CDR3 is TGCAGCGCGACGGGGAGAGGGAACACTGAAGCTTTCTTT.

The rearrangement uses TRBV6-5 and TRBJ1-5, with D unclear. The CDR3 spans 15 residues. CDR1 is MNHEY and CDR2 is SVGAGI in the germline V gene. Between the trimmed V and J ends, which lost 0 bases and 2 bases, there was a span of 8 bases. For the CDR3, the DNA is TGTGCCAGCAGTTACTCACGGTTAGGCAATCAGCCCCAGCATTTT. Residues: CASSYSRLGNQPQHF.

The chain has TRBV4-2 and TRBJ1-4; 7 bases are shared with TRBD1. Unmatched junction bases numbered 15, after V lost 0 bases and J lost 8 bases. The germline V gene encodes CDR1 LGHNA and CDR2 YNFKEQ. This CDR3 spans 18 amino acids. CDR3 nucleotide sequence: TGTGCCAGCAGCCAAGACGAGGGCAGGGGGTATGTAGAGGAAAAACTGTTTTTT. Protein product: CASSQDEGRGYVEEKLFF.

V is TRBV6-1 and J is TRBJ2-1; a possible D gene is TRBD2 (6 bases). CDR3 size: 14 residues. V was trimmed by 4 bases and J by 10 bases, leaving 17 bases between them. Per the germline V gene, CDR1 is MNHNS and CDR2 is SASEGT. The CDR3, as DNA: TGTGCCAGCAGTGGGGCTAGCGTTTCATCCGAGCAGTTCTTC. Its protein is CASSGASVSSEQFF.

The chain employs TRBV11-3 and TRBJ2-5; D possibly corresponds to TRBD2 (6 bases). The germline V and J ends were trimmed by 1 base and 5 bases, with 14 bases remaining between them. The CDR3 spans 15 residues. Germline V lookup: CDR1 SGHNT, CDR2 YENEEA. CDR3 coding DNA: TGTGCCAGCAGCTTAGGTCTCGGAGGAGGGGAGACCCAGTACTTC. Translation gives CASSLGLGGGETQYF.

The chain combines TRBV30 with TRBJ2-1; 7 positions agree with TRBD2. Per the germline V gene, CDR1 is GTSNPN and CDR2 is SVGIG (reference sequence). There are 15 residues in the CDR3. V was clipped by 5 bases and J by 0 bases; unmatched bases: 7. CDR3 residues: CAWGGRGSSYNEQFF. The CDR3 DNA is TGTGCCTGGGGGGGGAGGGGCTCCTCCTACAATGAGCAGTTCTTC.

The V gene is TRBV6-1, the J gene TRBJ2-1, with D possibly being TRBD1 (6 bases). The CDR3 runs 15 residues. The germline V gene has CDR1 MNHNS and CDR2 SASEGT. Trimming removed 8 bases at V and 6 bases at J, with 20 bases between. In nucleotides, the CDR3 is TGTGCCAGCGGGTATAGTCCAGGGGCGGTCAATGAGCAGTTCTTC. Translation gives CASGYSPGAVNEQFF.